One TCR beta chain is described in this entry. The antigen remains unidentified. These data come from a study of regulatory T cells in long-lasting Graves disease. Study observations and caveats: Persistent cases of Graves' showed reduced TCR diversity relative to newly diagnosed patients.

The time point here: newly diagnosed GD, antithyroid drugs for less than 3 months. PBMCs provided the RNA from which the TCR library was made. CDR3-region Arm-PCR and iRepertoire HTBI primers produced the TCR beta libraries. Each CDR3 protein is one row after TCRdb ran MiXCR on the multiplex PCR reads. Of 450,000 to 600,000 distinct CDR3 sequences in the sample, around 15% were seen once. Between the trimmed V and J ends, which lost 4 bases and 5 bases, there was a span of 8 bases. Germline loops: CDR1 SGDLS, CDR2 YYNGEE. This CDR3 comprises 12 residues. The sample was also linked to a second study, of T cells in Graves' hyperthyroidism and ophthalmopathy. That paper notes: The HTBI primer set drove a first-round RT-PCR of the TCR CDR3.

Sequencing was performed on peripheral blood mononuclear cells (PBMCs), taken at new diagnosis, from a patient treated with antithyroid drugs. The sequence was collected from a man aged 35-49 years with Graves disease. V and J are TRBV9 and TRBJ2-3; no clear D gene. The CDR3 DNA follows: TGTGCCAGCAGCCCTCGAAAAGATACGCAGTATTTT. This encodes CASSPRKDTQYF.